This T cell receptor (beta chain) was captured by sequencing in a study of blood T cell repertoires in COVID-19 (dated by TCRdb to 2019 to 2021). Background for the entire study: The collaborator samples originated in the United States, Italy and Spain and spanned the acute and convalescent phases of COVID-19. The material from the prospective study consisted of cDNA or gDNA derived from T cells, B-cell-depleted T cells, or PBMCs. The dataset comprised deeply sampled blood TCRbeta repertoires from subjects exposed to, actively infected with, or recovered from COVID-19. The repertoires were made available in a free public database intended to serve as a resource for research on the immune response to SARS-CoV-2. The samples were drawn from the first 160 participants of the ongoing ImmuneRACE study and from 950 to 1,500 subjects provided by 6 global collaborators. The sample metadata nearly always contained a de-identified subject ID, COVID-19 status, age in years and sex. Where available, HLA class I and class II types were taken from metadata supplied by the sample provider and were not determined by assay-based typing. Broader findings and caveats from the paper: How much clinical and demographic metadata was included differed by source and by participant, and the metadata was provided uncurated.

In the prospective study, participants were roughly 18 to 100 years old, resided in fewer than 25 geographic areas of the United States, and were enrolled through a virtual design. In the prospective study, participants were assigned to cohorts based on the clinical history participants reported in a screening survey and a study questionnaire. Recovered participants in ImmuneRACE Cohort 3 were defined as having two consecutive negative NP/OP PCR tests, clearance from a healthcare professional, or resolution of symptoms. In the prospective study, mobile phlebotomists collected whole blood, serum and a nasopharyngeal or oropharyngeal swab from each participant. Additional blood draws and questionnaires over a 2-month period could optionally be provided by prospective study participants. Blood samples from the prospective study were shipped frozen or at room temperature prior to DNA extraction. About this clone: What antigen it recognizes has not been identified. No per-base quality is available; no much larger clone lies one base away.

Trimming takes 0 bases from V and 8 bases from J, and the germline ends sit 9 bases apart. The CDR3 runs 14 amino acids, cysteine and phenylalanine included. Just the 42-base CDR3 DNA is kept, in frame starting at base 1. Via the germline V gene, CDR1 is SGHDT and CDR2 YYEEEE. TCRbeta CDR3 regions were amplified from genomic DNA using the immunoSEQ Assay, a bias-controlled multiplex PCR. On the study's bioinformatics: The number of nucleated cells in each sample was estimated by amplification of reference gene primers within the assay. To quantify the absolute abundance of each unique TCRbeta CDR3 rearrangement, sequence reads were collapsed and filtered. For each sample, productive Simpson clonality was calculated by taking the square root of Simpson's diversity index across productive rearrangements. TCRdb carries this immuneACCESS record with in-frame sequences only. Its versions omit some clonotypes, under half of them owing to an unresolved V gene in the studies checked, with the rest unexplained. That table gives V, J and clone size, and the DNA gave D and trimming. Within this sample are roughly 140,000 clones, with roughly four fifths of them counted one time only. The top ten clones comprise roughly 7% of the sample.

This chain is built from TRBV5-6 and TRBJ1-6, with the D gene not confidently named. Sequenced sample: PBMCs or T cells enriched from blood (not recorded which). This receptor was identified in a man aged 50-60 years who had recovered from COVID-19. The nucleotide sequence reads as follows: TGTGCCAGCAGCTTGGGCCAGTCCTATTCACCCCTCCACTTT. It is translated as CASSLGQSYSPLHF.